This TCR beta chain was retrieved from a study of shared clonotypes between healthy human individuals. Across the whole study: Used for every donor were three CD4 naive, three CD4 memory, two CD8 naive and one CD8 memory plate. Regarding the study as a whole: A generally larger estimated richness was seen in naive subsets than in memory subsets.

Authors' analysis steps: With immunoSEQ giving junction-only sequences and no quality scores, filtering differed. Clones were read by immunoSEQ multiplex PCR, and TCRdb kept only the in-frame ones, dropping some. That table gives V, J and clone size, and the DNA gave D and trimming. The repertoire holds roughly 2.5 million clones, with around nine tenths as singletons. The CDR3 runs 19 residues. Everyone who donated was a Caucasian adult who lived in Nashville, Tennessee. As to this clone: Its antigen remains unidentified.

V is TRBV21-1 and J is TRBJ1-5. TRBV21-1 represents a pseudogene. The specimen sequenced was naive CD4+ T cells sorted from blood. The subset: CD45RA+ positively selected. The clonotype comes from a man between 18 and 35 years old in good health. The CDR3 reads CASSKKNPEGNYSNQPQHF. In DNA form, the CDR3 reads TGTGCCAGCAGCAAAAAAAATCCCGAGGGCAATTATAGCAATCAGCCCCAGCATTTT.